The 16 T cell receptor beta chains listed next were all sequenced from one sample in a study of beta chain features in type 1 diabetes. Study-wide findings and caveats: In all four CD4+ subsets, TCRB CDR3 length was significantly, moderately reduced in type 1 diabetes.

These receptors have no known antigen. Every isolated RNA sample was fully reverse transcribed, so sequencing captured expressed TCRB transcripts. Libraries were prepared by immunoSEQ multiplex PCR; TCRdb keeps only in-frame clonotypes and omits some of them. The sample yields approximately 250,000 clones, 24% seen once. The sequenced material came from naive CD4+ T cells from blood. The receptors stem from a woman aged 30 to 39 with type 1 diabetes.

This clone was counted a few times. Here the CDR3 reads CATLTGGTEAFF. CDR3 sequence (DNA): TGTGCCACCTTGACAGGGGGGACTGAAGCTTTCTTT. The rearrangement uses TRBV28 and TRBJ1-1, with 9 nucleotides matching TRBD1. The CDR3 runs to 12 residues. Per germline, CDR1 MDHEN and CDR2 SYDVKM. Trimming removed 10 bases from V and 5 bases from J; junction bases left unmatched: 5. Looking up the rest from reference TRBV28 and TRBJ1-1 gives the full variable domain: DVKVTQSSRYLVKRTGEKVFLECVQDMDHENMFWYRQDPGLGLRLIYFSYDVKMKEKGDIPEGYSVSREKKERFSLILESASTNQTSMYLCATLTGGTEAFFGQGTRLTVV.

The chain joins TRBV25-1 to TRBJ2-7; the D gene is possibly TRBD1 (5 bases). The CDR3 loop spans 13 amino acids. Germline values: CDR1 MGHDK, CDR2 SYGVNS. The ends were cut back, 6 bases at V and 2 bases at J, with 11 bases in the middle. The chain's CDR3 is CASRQPGTYEQYF. Here the CDR3 DNA reads TGTGCCAGCAGGCAGCCAGGGACCTACGAGCAGTACTTC.

The CDR3 sequence is CSVSGEGNTEAFF. CDR3 in DNA: TGCAGCGTTTCAGGGGAGGGGAACACTGAAGCTTTCTTT. The chain uses TRBV29-1 and TRBJ1-1; tentative D call: TRBD1 (6 bases). The CDR3 has 13 amino acids. V gave up 5 bases and J gave up 1 base, with 11 bases separating them. Germline V gene data show CDR1 as SQVTM and CDR2 as ANQGSEA.

This clone was detected only a few times. The genes are TRBV30 and TRBJ2-3, with 8 positions matching TRBD2. The junction had 4 bases not matched to a gene; V was cut back by 0 bases and J by 2 bases. In germline, CDR1 is GTSNPN, CDR2 SVGIG (reference sequence). The CDR3 contains 15 residues. Written as DNA, the CDR3 is TGTGCCTGGAGTGTACAAGCGGGGGCCACAGATACGCAGTATTTT. Translated, it gives CAWSVQAGATDTQYF. The full variable domain, completed using reference TRBV30 and TRBJ2-3, is SQTIHQWPATLVQPVGSPLSLECTVEGTSNPNLYWYRQAAGRGLQLLFYSVGIGQISSEVPQNLSASRPQDRQFILSSKKLLLSDSGFYLCAWSVQAGATDTQYFGPGTRLTVL.

A word on this clone: One end of the junction fails to match germline, which may point to a read error. The chain carries TRBV7-3 and TRBJ2-3; 8 bases fit TRBD2. Germline V gene data show CDR1 as SGHTA and CDR2 as FQGTGA. The length of the CDR3 is 14 residues. The CDR3 coding sequence is TGTGCCAGCAGCGACCGGACTAGCACGGATACGCAGTATTTT. Translated: CASSDRTSTDTQYF.

This clone was counted a few times. The J gene is TRBJ2-5, the V gene TRBV6-5; possibly TRBD2 for D (5 bases). CDR1 and CDR2 (germline): MNHEY, SVGAGI. The CDR3 has 15 amino acids. Trimming took off 2 bases at V and 5 bases at J, with 15 bases between the two ends. The CDR3 region is CASSYRRTVSETQYF. DNA of the CDR3: TGTGCCAGCAGTTACCGCCGGACTGTCTCGGAGACCCAGTACTTC.

This chain links TRBV7-8 with TRBJ2-1; 12 positions agree with TRBD1. This CDR3 has 15 residues. V trimming: 4 bases; J trimming: 6 bases; junction bases outside the gene matches: 4. Germline assignment: CDR1 SGHVS and CDR2 FQNEAQ. The CDR3 DNA follows: TGTGCCAGCAGCTCTGGGGACAGGGGGCTCAATGAGCAGTTCTTC. This translates into CASSSGDRGLNEQFF. The full variable domain, in which reference TRBV7-8 and TRBJ2-1 provide the parts outside the CDR3, is GAGVSQSPRYKVAKRGQDVALRCDPISGHVSLFWYQQALGQGPEFLTYFQNEAQLDKSGLPSDRFFAERPEGSVSTLKIQRTQQEDSAVYLCASSSGDRGLNEQFFGPGTRLTVL.

For the CDR3, the DNA is TGCAGCGTTGTGTGGACAGGAGTCTACAATGAGCAGTTCTTC. Its protein product is CSVVWTGVYNEQFF. The chain couples TRBV29-1 to TRBJ2-1; 7 bases fit TRBD1. Trimming took 4 bases from V and 3 from J; bases not matched to a gene: 6. The CDR3 has 14 residues. The germline V gene has CDR1 SQVTM and CDR2 ANQGSEA.

The sample holds a few counts of this clone. V is TRBV10-3 and J is TRBJ1-5; TRBD1 is a possible D gene (5 bases). The CDR3 extends over 12 amino acids. Germline lookup yields CDR1 ENHRY and CDR2 SYGVKD. Trimming took off 4 bases at V and 7 bases at J, with 8 bases between the two ends. The CDR3 DNA reads TGTGCCATCAGTGCAGGGAACCAGCCCCAGCATTTT. This gives the protein CAISAGNQPQHF.

In its sample, this clone was seen a few times. The chain has TRBV14 and TRBJ1-4; perhaps TRBD1 as D (6 bases). The CDR3 covers 15 residues. Trimming cost V 4 bases and J 7 bases, with 16 bases left between them. Germline CDR1 and CDR2: SGHDN and FVKESK. The CDR3 sequence: CASSPHSQGSEKLFF. The CDR3 coding sequence is TGTGCCAGCAGCCCACACTCCCAGGGGAGTGAAAAACTGTTTTTT.

This clone turned up a few times. The chain couples TRBV15 to TRBJ1-4; 9 positions match TRBD1. V shed 5 bases and J 10 bases; nucleotides not matched to a gene: 8. The CDR3 length is 14 residues. Per germline, CDR1 LNHNV and CDR2 YYDKDF (reference sequence). DNA for the CDR3: TGTGCCACCAGCGGGGACAGGGTTAGCGGAAAACTGTTTTTT. It is translated as CATSGDRVSGKLFF.

The chain uses TRBV7-8 and TRBJ1-5; tentatively, D is TRBD1 (5 bases). The ends were cut back, 4 bases at V and 2 bases at J, with 12 bases in the middle. This CDR3 has 15 amino acids. CDR1 is SGHVS and CDR2 is FQNEAQ in the germline V gene. This chain's CDR3 is CASSSPWGGNQPQHF. In DNA, the CDR3 is TGTGCCAGCAGCTCCCCGTGGGGGGGCAATCAGCCCCAGCATTTT.

The genes are TRBV28 and TRBJ2-2, with D possibly being TRBD1 (5 bases). The ends were cut back, 6 bases at V and 2 bases at J, with 10 bases in the middle. The CDR3 consists of 14 residues. Per germline, CDR1 MDHEN and CDR2 SYDVKM. The CDR3 loop is CASRQDANTGELFF. The DNA for the CDR3 is TGTGCCAGCAGACAGGATGCTAACACCGGGGAGCTGTTTTTT. Variable domain in full (rest from reference TRBV28 and TRBJ2-2): DVKVTQSSRYLVKRTGEKVFLECVQDMDHENMFWYRQDPGLGLRLIYFSYDVKMKEKGDIPEGYSVSREKKERFSLILESASTNQTSMYLCASRQDANTGELFFGEGSRLTVL.

In its sample, this clone was seen a few times. The chain couples TRBV5-1 to TRBJ2-5; a weak D match, TRBD1 (5 bases). Trimming cost V 0 bases and J 0 bases, with 6 bases left between them. CDR1 is SGHRS and CDR2 is YFSETQ in the germline V gene. The CDR3 sequence is 14 residues long. The CDR3 region has the DNA TGCGCCAGCAGCTTGGGACAGCACCAAGAGACCCAGTACTTC. It encodes CASSLGQHQETQYF.

The gene calls are TRBV4-1 and TRBJ2-1; tentative D call: TRBD2 (6 bases). V was pared by 0 bases and J by 1 base, with 7 bases between. The CDR3 runs 15 residues. Germline V lookup: CDR1 MGHRA, CDR2 YSYEKL. The CDR3 coding sequence is TGCGCCAGCAGCCAAGAAGGGAGGTCCTACAATGAGCAGTTCTTC. This gives the protein CASSQEGRSYNEQFF.

The rearrangement uses TRBV9 and TRBJ2-3; 7 bases agree with TRBD2. Trimming cost V 4 bases and J 4 bases; bases outside gene matches: 15. CDR1 SGDLS and CDR2 YYNGEE come from the germline V gene. There are 17 residues in the CDR3. The CDR3 loop is CASSPRGRAGSSDTQYF. The CDR3 DNA reads TGTGCCAGCAGCCCCCGGGGGAGAGCGGGGTCGTCAGATACGCAGTATTTT.